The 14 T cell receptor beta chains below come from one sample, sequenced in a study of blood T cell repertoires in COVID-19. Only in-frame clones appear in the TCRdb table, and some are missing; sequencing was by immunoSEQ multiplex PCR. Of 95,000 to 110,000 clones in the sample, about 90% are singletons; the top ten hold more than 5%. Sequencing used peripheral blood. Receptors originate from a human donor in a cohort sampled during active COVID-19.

CDR3: CASSGGTSGAYYEQYF. CDR3 coding DNA: TGTGCCAGCAGCGGGGGGACTAGCGGAGCCTACTACGAGCAGTACTTC. This chain uses TRBV5-4 with TRBJ2-7, with 11 bases identical to TRBD2. J lost 3 bases, V lost 4 bases, and 9 bases had no gene match. Germline V gene data show CDR1 as SGHNT and CDR2 as YYREEE (reference sequence). This CDR3 is built from 16 residues.

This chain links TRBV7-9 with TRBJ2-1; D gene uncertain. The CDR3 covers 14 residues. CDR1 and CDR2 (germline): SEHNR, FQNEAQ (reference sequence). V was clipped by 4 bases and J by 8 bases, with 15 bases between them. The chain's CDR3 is CASSSSLSWDEQFF. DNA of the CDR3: TGTGCCAGCAGCTCCTCACTTAGCTGGGATGAGCAGTTCTTC. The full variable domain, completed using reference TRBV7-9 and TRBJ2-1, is DTGVSQNPRHKITKRGQNVTFRCDPISEHNRLYWYRQTLGQGPEFLTYFQNEAQLEKSRLLSDRFSAERPKGSFSTLEIQRTEQGDSAMYLCASSSSLSWDEQFFGPGTRLTVL.

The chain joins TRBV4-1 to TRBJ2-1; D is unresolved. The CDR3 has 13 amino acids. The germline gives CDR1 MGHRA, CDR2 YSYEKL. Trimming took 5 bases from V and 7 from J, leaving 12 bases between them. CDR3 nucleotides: TGCGCCAGCAGCAAATATTTCGGGAATGAGCAGTTCTTC. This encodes CASSKYFGNEQFF.

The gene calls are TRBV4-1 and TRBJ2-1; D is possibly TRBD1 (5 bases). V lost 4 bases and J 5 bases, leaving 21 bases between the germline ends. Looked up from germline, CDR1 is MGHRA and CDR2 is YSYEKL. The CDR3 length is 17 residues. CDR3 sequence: CASSRYLQPGRDNEQFF. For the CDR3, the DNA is TGCGCCAGCAGCCGATATCTTCAACCGGGCAGGGACAATGAGCAGTTCTTC.

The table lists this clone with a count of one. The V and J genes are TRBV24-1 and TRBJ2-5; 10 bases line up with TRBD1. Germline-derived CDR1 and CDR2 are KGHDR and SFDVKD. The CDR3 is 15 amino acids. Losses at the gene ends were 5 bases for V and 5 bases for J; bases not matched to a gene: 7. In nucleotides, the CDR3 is TGTGCCACCAGTGTCGGGACAGGGGACGGGGAGACCCAGTACTTC. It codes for CATSVGTGDGETQYF.

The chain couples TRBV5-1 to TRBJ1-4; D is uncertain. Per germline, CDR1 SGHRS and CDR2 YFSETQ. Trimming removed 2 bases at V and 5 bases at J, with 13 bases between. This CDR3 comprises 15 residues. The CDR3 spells CASSFTGPLNEKLFF. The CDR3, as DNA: TGCGCCAGCAGCTTTACTGGGCCCTTAAATGAAAAACTGTTTTTT.

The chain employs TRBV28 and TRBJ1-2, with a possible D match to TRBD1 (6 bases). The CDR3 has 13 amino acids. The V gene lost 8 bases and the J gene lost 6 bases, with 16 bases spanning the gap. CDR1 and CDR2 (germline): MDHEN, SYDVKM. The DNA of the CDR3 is TGTGCCAGCGGGCCGTACAGGGTTGATGGCTACACCTTC. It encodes CASGPYRVDGYTF.

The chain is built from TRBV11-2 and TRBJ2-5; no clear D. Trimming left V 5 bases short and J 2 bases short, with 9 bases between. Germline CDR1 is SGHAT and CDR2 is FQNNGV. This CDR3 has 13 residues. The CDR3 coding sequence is TGTGCCAGCAGCCGAACATTTCAAGAGACCCAGTACTTC. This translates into CASSRTFQETQYF. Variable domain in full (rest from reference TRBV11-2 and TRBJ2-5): EAGVAQSPRYKIIEKRQSVAFWCNPISGHATLYWYQQILGQGPKLLIQFQNNGVVDDSQLPKDRFSAERLKGVDSTLKIQPAKLEDSAVYLCASSRTFQETQYFGPGTRLLVL.

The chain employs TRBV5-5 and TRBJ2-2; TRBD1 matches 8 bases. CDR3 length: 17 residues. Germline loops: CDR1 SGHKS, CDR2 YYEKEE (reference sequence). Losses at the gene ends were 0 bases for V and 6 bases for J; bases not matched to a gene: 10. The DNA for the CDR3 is TGTGCCAGCAGCTTGGCCTTTAGGCAGGGGGCTGCCGGGGAGCTGTTTTTT. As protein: CASSLAFRQGAAGELFF.

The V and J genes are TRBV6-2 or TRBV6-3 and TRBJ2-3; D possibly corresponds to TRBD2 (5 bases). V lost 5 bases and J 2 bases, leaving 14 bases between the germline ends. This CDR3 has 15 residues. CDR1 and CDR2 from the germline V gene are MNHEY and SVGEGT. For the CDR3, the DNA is TGTGCCAGCAGTCCCGCGGGCTCTGCCACAGATACGCAGTATTTT. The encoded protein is CASSPAGSATDTQYF.

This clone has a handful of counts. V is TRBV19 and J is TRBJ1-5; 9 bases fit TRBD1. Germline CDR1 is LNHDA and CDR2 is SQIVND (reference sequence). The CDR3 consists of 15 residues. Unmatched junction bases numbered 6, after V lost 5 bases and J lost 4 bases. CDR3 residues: CASSDTGTGNQPQHF. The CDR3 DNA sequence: TGTGCCAGTAGTGATACCGGGACAGGGAATCAGCCCCAGCATTTT.

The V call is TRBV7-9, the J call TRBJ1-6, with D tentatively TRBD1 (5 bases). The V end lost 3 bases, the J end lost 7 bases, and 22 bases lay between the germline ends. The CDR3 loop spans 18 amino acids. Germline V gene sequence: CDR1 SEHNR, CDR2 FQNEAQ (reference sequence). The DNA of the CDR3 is TGTGCCAGCAGCTTGCCGTTTGGGGCCGGACGATTAAATTCACCCCTCCACTTT. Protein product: CASSLPFGAGRLNSPLHF.

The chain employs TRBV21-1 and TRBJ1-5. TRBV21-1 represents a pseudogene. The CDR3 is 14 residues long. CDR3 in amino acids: CASSEGYSGQPQHF. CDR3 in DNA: TGTGCCAGCAGCGAAGGATACTCGGGGCAGCCCCAGCATTTT.

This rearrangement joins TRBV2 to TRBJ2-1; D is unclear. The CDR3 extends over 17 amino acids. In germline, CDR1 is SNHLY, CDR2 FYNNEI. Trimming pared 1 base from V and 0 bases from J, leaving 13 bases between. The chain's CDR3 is CASSEGLIIISYNEQFF. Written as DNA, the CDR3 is TGTGCCAGCAGTGAAGGCCTAATAATTATCTCCTACAATGAGCAGTTCTTC.